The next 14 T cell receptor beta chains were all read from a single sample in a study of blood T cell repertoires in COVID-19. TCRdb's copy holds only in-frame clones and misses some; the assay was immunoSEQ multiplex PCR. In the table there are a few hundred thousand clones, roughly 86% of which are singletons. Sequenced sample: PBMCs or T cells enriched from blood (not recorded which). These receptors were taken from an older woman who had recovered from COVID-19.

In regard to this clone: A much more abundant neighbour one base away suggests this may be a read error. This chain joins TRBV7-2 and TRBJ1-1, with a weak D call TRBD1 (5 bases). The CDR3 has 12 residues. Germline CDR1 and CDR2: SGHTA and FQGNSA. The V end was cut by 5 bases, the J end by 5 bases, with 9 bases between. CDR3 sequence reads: CASSHGGTEAFF. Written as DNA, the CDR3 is TGTGCCAGCAGCCACGGGGGAACTGAAGCTTTCTTT.

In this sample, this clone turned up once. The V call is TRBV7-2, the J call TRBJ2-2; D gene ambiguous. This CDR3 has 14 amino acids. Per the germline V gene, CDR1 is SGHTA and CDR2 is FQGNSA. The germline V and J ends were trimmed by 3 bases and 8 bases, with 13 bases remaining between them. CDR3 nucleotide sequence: TGTGCCAGCAGCTTCTCCCGGGTAGATGGGGAGCTGTTTTTT. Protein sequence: CASSFSRVDGELFF.

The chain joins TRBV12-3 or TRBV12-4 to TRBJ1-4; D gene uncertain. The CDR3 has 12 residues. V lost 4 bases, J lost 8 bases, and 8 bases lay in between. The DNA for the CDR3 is TGTGCCAGCAGTTCGAGTCCAGAAAAACTGTTTTTT. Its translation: CASSSSPEKLFF.

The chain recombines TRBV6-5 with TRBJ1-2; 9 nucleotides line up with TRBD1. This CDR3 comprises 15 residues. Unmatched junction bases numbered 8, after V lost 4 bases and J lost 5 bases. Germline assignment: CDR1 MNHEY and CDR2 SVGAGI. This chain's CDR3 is CASSSLGTGQYGYTF. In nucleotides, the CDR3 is TGTGCCAGCAGTTCTCTTGGGACAGGGCAGTATGGCTACACCTTC.

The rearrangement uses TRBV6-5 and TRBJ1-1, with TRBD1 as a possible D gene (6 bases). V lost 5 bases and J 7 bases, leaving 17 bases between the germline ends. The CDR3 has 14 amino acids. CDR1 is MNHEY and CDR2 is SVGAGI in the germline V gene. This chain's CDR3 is CASSRPGQTFEAFF. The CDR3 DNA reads TGTGCCAGCAGTCGCCCGGGACAAACGTTTGAAGCTTTCTTT.

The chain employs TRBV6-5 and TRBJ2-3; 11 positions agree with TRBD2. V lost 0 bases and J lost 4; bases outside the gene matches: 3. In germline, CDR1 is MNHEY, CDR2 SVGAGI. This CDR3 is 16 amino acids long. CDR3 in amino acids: CASSYSLAGGADTQYF. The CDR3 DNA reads TGTGCCAGCAGTTACTCTCTAGCGGGGGGCGCAGATACGCAGTATTTT.

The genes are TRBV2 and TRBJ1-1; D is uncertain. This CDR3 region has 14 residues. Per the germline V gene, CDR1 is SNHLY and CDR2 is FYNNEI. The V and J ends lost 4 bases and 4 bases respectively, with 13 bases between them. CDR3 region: CASSGDTLPTEAFF. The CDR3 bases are TGTGCCAGCAGTGGTGACACCCTCCCCACTGAAGCTTTCTTT. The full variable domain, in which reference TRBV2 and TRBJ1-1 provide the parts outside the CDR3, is EPEVTQTPSHQVTQMGQEVILRCVPISNHLYFYWYRQILGQKVEFLVSFYNNEISEKSEIFDDQFSVERPDGSNFTLKIRSTKLEDSAMYFCASSGDTLPTEAFFGQGTRLTVV.

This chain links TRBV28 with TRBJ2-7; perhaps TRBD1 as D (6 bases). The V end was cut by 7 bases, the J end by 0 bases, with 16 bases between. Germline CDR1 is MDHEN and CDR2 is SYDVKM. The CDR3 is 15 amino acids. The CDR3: CASTRGGGTSYEQYF. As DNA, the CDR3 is TGTGCCAGCACTCGGGGTGGGGGCACCTCCTACGAGCAGTACTTC. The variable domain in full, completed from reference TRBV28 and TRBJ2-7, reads DVKVTQSSRYLVKRTGEKVFLECVQDMDHENMFWYRQDPGLGLRLIYFSYDVKMKEKGDIPEGYSVSREKKERFSLILESASTNQTSMYLCASTRGGGTSYEQYFGPGTRLTVT.

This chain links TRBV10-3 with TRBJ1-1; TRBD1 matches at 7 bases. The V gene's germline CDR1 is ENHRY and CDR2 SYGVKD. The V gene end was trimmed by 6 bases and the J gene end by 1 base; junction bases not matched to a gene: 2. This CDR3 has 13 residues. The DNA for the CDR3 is TGTGCCATCAGGGGGACAGAGAACACTGAAGCTTTCTTT. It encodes CAIRGTENTEAFF.

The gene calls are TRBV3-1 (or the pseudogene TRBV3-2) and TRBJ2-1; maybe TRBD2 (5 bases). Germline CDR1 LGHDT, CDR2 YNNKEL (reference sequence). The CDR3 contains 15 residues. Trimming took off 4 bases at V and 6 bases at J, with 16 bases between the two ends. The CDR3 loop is CASSPQWEFPNEQFF. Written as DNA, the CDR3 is TGTGCCAGCAGCCCGCAGTGGGAGTTCCCCAATGAGCAGTTCTTC.

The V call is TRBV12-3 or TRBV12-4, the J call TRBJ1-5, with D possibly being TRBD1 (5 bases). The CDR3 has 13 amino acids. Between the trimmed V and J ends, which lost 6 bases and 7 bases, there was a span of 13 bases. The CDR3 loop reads CASRETGPQPQHF. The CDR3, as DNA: TGTGCCAGCAGGGAAACAGGTCCCCAGCCCCAGCATTTT.

The CDR3 region is CASSGSGRQETQYF. Written as DNA, the CDR3 is TGTGCCAGCAGCGGATCCGGGAGACAAGAGACCCAGTACTTC. The chain joins TRBV9 to TRBJ2-5; maybe TRBD2 (6 bases). CDR1 and CDR2 from the germline V gene are SGDLS and YYNGEE. V was pared by 3 bases and J by 2 bases, with 11 bases between. CDR3 length: 14 amino acids.

CDR3 residues: CASRPYGQGNQPQHF. CDR3 nucleotide sequence: TGTGCCAGCAGACCCTACGGACAGGGCAATCAGCCCCAGCATTTT. This chain uses TRBV28 with TRBJ1-5; 7 nucleotides match TRBD1. Germline V gives CDR1 MDHEN, CDR2 SYDVKM. The CDR3 is made up of 15 amino acids. V trimming: 6 bases; J trimming: 2 bases; junction bases outside the gene matches: 7.

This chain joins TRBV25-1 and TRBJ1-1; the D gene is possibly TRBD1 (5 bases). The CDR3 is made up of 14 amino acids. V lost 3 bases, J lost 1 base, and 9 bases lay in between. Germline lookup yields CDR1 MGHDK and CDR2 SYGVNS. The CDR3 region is CASSEQGGNTEAFF. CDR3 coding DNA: TGTGCCAGCAGTGAGCAGGGCGGGAACACTGAAGCTTTCTTT.